One sample yielded the 27 T cell receptor beta chains listed below, sequenced in a study of CD8 T cells in ankylosing spondylitis. TCRdb independently ran MiXCR on the 5' RACE reads; one entry per CDR3 protein. Found here are around 90,000 distinct CDR3 sequences, more than 25% of them singletons; the top ten hold 45% to 65%. Sequenced material: blood, either unsorted or a sorted T cell fraction (not recorded which). These receptors were obtained from a male donor with ankylosing spondylitis or in good health (not recorded which).

This clonotype was counted ten times or more. The chain links TRBV20-1 to TRBJ2-5; tentative D call: TRBD1 (5 bases). Deletions cut 6 bases from V and 3 bases from J, with 8 bases between. CDR1 is DFQATT, CDR2 SNEGSKA, per germline (reference sequence). The CDR3 has 11 amino acids. CDR3 sequence reads: CSATTEETQYF. In DNA, the CDR3 is TGCAGTGCGACGACAGAAGAGACCCAGTACTTC.

This chain connects TRBV4-2 to TRBJ2-7; 14 bases match TRBD2. The CDR3 runs 15 residues. From germline, CDR1 is LGHNA and CDR2 YNFKEQ. With 1 base clipped from V and 4 bases from J, the junction kept 0 bases outside the gene matches. The CDR3 reads CASSQGLAGGYEQYF. The CDR3 region has the DNA TGTGCCAGCAGCCAAGGACTAGCGGGAGGGTACGAGCAGTACTTC.

The V and J genes are TRBV5-6 and TRBJ2-3, with 7 nucleotides matching TRBD2. V lost 2 bases to trimming and J lost 5 bases; unmatched junction nucleotides: 8. Germline CDR1 is SGHDT and CDR2 is YYEEEE. This CDR3 comprises 15 residues. CDR3 sequence (DNA): TGTGCCAGCAGCTTCCCCGGTTGGGGGGGAGATACGCAGTATTTT. This encodes CASSFPGWGGDTQYF.

Many counts were recorded for this clonotype. The chain uses TRBV7-2 and TRBJ2-3; TRBD2 agrees at 11 bases. The CDR3 consists of 16 residues. With V trimmed by 3 bases and J by 0 bases, 2 bases remained unmatched. Germline V gene lookup returns CDR1 SGHTA and CDR2 FQGNSA. The CDR3 nucleotides read TGTGCCAGCAGCTTCGGACTAGCGGGTAGCACAGATACGCAGTATTTT. It codes for CASSFGLAGSTDTQYF.

In DNA, the CDR3 is TGTGCCAGCAGTTACGGGGGGGCAGGGGATACGCAGTATTTT. Protein product: CASSYGGAGDTQYF. V usage is TRBV7-7 and J usage is TRBJ2-3; 8 positions agree with TRBD2. Looked up from germline, CDR1 is SSHAT and CDR2 is FNYEAQ (reference sequence). V gave up 6 bases and J gave up 6 bases; unmatched junction bases: 8. There are 14 residues in the CDR3.

This clonotype was observed at least ten times. The rearrangement uses TRBV5-1 and TRBJ1-1, with no clear D. The CDR3 totals 14 residues. Trimming left V 0 bases short and J 3 bases short, with 9 bases between. Germline-derived CDR1 and CDR2 are SGHRS and YFSETQ. CDR3 loop: CASSLEHRYTEAFF. The CDR3, as DNA: TGCGCCAGCAGCTTGGAACACCGTTACACTGAAGCTTTCTTT.

This clonotype was picked up a small number of times. V is TRBV5-1 and J is TRBJ2-3; 7 positions agree with TRBD2. Germline CDR1 and CDR2: SGHRS and YFSETQ. With V trimmed by 6 bases and J by 4 bases, 5 bases remained unmatched. The CDR3 loop spans 13 amino acids. The CDR3 here is CASTRETADTQYF. The CDR3 DNA reads as TGCGCCAGCACGCGGGAGACGGCAGATACGCAGTATTTT.

This clonotype turned up a few times. This chain connects TRBV7-6 to TRBJ2-1, with D maybe TRBD1 (7 bases). The V gene lost 5 bases and the J gene lost 2 bases, with 13 bases spanning the gap. From germline, CDR1 is SGHVS and CDR2 FNYEAQ. CDR3 length: 15 amino acids. The CDR3 region is CASSPGGNTYNEQFF. The CDR3 bases are TGTGCCAGCAGCCCAGGGGGGAATACCTACAATGAGCAGTTCTTC.

In this sample, this clonotype turned up a few times. The chain combines TRBV20-1 with TRBJ2-1; TRBD2 aligns across 13 bases. From germline, CDR1 is DFQATT and CDR2 SNEGSKA (reference sequence). This CDR3 has 19 amino acids. Trimming took 2 bases from V and 1 from J; bases not matched to a gene: 11. The CDR3 region is CSARSTPLAGGPSYNEQFF. The CDR3 region has the DNA TGCAGTGCTAGATCTACCCCACTAGCGGGAGGGCCTTCCTACAATGAGCAGTTCTTC.

The sample holds many counts of this clonotype. The V call is TRBV20-1, the J call TRBJ2-7; D is undetermined. Germline lookup yields CDR1 DFQATT and CDR2 SNEGSKA (reference sequence). The CDR3 sequence is 13 residues long. The V end was cut by 6 bases, the J end by 1 base, with 13 bases between. For the CDR3, the DNA is TGCAGTGCCCGTTCGGACGGATCCTACGAGCAGTACTTC. It translates to CSARSDGSYEQYF.

In this sample, this clonotype turned up many times. The chain employs TRBV20-1 and TRBJ2-1; D is undetermined. Per the germline V gene, CDR1 is DFQATT and CDR2 is SNEGSKA (reference sequence). Trimming took 8 bases from V and 0 from J, leaving 8 bases between them. The CDR3 sequence is 12 residues long. The CDR3 DNA follows: TGCAGTTCCCCTAGCTCCTACAATGAGCAGTTCTTC. As protein: CSSPSSYNEQFF.

This clonotype appeared once. The gene calls are TRBV5-1 and TRBJ2-1; TRBD2 matches at 8 bases. The V and J ends lost 2 bases and 5 bases, in that order; junction bases with no gene match: 3. In germline, CDR1 is SGHRS, CDR2 YFSETQ. CDR3 length: 14 residues. The CDR3 is CASSFSGDNNEQFF. As DNA, the CDR3 is TGCGCCAGCAGCTTTAGCGGGGATAACAATGAGCAGTTCTTC.

The gene calls are TRBV9 and TRBJ2-7, with D possibly TRBD1 on 6 matching bases. The ends were cut back, 4 bases at V and 2 bases at J, with 13 bases in the middle. Germline CDR1 and CDR2: SGDLS and YYNGEE. CDR3 length equals 14 residues. CDR3 coding DNA: TGTGCCAGCAGCCCAATGACAGGAGCCTACGAGCAGTACTTC. This translates into CASSPMTGAYEQYF.

Only a few counts were recorded for this clonotype. The chain carries TRBV5-1 and TRBJ2-1, with 11 bases identical to TRBD2. Trimming took 4 bases from V and 10 from J; bases not matched to a gene: 13. CDR1 and CDR2 from the germline V gene are SGHRS and YFSETQ. The CDR3 has 16 residues. This CDR3 reads CASSPPTSGTDEEQFF. In nucleotides, the CDR3 is TGCGCCAGCAGCCCCCCGACTAGCGGGACGGATGAGGAGCAGTTCTTC.

There are a few counts of this clonotype. The chain combines TRBV29-1 with TRBJ1-1, with 12 bases that match TRBD1. Looked up from germline, CDR1 is SQVTM and CDR2 is ANQGSEA. The CDR3 totals 14 residues. J was trimmed by 3 bases and V by 5 bases; bases with no gene match: 4. CDR3 loop: CSVRDRGRDTEAFF. The CDR3 coding sequence is TGCAGCGTTAGGGACAGGGGGCGCGACACTGAAGCTTTCTTT. Variable domain in full (rest from reference TRBV29-1 and TRBJ1-1): SAVISQKPSRDICQRGTSLTIQCQVDSQVTMMFWYRQQPGQSLTLIATANQGSEATYESGFVIDKFPISRPNLTFSTLTVSNMSPEDSSIYLCSVRDRGRDTEAFFGQGTRLTVV.

This chain uses TRBV29-1 with TRBJ2-5; D ambiguous. CDR3 length equals 12 residues. The V end was cut by 2 bases, the J end by 1 base, with 5 bases between. Per germline, CDR1 SQVTM and CDR2 ANQGSEA. CDR3 protein: CSVEPLQETQYF. As DNA, the CDR3 is TGCAGCGTTGAACCCCTCCAAGAGACCCAGTACTTC.

The rearrangement joins TRBV15 to TRBJ2-1; maybe TRBD2 (6 bases). The CDR3 contains 14 residues. V dropped 6 bases and J dropped 5 bases, with 14 bases sitting between them. The germline V gene has CDR1 LNHNV and CDR2 YYDKDF (reference sequence). CDR3: CATRQTGRNNEQFF. CDR3 DNA sequence: TGTGCCACCAGACAAACCGGGAGAAACAATGAGCAGTTCTTC.

This clonotype was recorded a few times. The rearrangement joins TRBV20-1 to TRBJ1-4, with a weak D call TRBD1 (6 bases). This CDR3 has 13 amino acids. Germline loops: CDR1 DFQATT, CDR2 SNEGSKA (reference sequence). The ends were cut back, 5 bases at V and 4 bases at J, with 11 bases in the middle. The CDR3 protein is CSAPGVGNEKLFF. CDR3 in DNA: TGCAGTGCTCCAGGGGTGGGTAATGAAAAACTGTTTTTT.

The rearrangement links TRBV5-1 to TRBJ2-6, with D unclear. Trimming removed 6 bases from V and 2 bases from J, with 9 bases in between. Germline-derived CDR1 and CDR2 are SGHRS and YFSETQ. This CDR3 contains 14 residues. The CDR3 spells CASKENPGANVLTF. CDR3 nucleotides: TGCGCCAGCAAGGAAAACCCTGGGGCCAACGTCCTGACTTTC. The full variable domain, in which reference TRBV5-1 and TRBJ2-6 provide the parts outside the CDR3, is KAGVTQTPRYLIKTRGQQVTLSCSPISGHRSVSWYQQTPGQGLQFLFEYFSETQRNKGNFPGRFSGRQFSNSRSEMNVSTLELGDSALYLCASKENPGANVLTFGAGSRLTVL.

The chain employs TRBV15 and TRBJ2-1; TRBD2 agrees at 9 bases. CDR3 length equals 15 residues. V was pared by 3 bases and J by 1 base, with 1 base of the junction left unmatched. CDR1 is LNHNV, CDR2 YYDKDF, per germline (reference sequence). The CDR3 DNA is TGTGCCACCAGCAGGACTAGCGGTTCCTACAATGAGCAGTTCTTC. Its protein is CATSRTSGSYNEQFF.

V usage is TRBV7-9 and J usage is TRBJ1-1; possible D gene TRBD1, 6 bases. CDR3 length: 15 residues. V was shortened by 3 bases and J by 8 bases, with 19 bases between the two germline ends. Looked up from germline, CDR1 is SEHNR and CDR2 is FQNEAQ (reference sequence). Here the CDR3 DNA reads TGTGCCAGCAGCTTCGAAACCGGGACACCCACCGAAGCTTTCTTT. This translates into CASSFETGTPTEAFF.

V gene TRBV19 combines with J gene TRBJ2-3, with D possibly being TRBD1 or TRBD2 (5 bases each). Germline V gene data show CDR1 as LNHDA and CDR2 as SQIVND (reference sequence). The CDR3 extends over 14 amino acids. Trimming took off 3 bases at V and 2 bases at J, with 9 bases between the two ends. The CDR3 DNA reads as TGTGCCAGTAGTATGGGGGTATCCACAGATACGCAGTATTTT. Encoded protein: CASSMGVSTDTQYF.

The chain links TRBV20-1 to TRBJ2-7; the D is unclear. From germline, CDR1 is DFQATT and CDR2 SNEGSKA (reference sequence). There are 12 residues in the CDR3. The V and J ends lost 1 base and 1 base respectively, with 5 bases between them. The CDR3 here is CSARVQSYEQYF. DNA of the CDR3: TGCAGTGCTAGAGTACAGTCCTACGAGCAGTACTTC.

As for this clonotype: The junction does not match germline at one end; this may be a read error. V is TRBV7-7 and J is TRBJ2-2; 7 positions agree with TRBD1. Germline V gene data show CDR1 as SSHAT and CDR2 as FNYEAQ (reference sequence). The CDR3 runs 16 residues. CDR3 sequence: CASSPTGTANTGELFF. Here the CDR3 DNA reads TGTGCTAGCAGCCCCACCGGGACAGCGAACACCGGGGAGCTGTTTTTT. The full variable domain, with the rest looked up from reference TRBV7-7 and TRBJ2-2, is GAGVSQSPRYKVTKRGQDVTLRCDPISSHATLYWYQQALGQGPEFLTYFNYEAQPDKSGLPSDRFSAERPEGSISTLTIQRTEQRDSAMYRCASSPTGTANTGELFFGEGSRLTVL.

The rearrangement links TRBV5-1 to TRBJ1-5; 10 positions match TRBD1. CDR1 is SGHRS and CDR2 is YFSETQ in the germline V gene. The V gene end was trimmed by 6 bases and the J gene end by 8 bases; junction bases not matched to a gene: 5. CDR3 size: 13 residues. CDR3 nucleotides: TGCGCCAGCAAGACAGGGGGCGTCAAGCCCCAGCATTTT. Its protein product is CASKTGGVKPQHF.

This rearrangement joins TRBV13 to TRBJ2-5, with D perhaps TRBD1 (6 bases). CDR3 size: 13 residues. CDR1 and CDR2 (germline): PRHDT, FYEKMQ (reference sequence). Trimming left V 3 bases short and J 3 bases short, with 8 bases between. Written as DNA, the CDR3 is TGTGCCAGCAGCTTTAGACAGGAAGAGACCCAGTACTTC. Protein sequence: CASSFRQEETQYF.

V and J are TRBV20-1 and TRBJ2-1; 11 bases line up with TRBD2. Trimming removed 6 bases from V and 0 bases from J; junction bases left unmatched: 10. The germline V gene has CDR1 DFQATT and CDR2 SNEGSKA (reference sequence). The CDR3 is made up of 17 amino acids. CDR3 bases: TGCAGTGCCCGTCTAGCGGGAGGTTCTTCCTCCTACAATGAGCAGTTCTTC. Translated, it gives CSARLAGGSSSYNEQFF.